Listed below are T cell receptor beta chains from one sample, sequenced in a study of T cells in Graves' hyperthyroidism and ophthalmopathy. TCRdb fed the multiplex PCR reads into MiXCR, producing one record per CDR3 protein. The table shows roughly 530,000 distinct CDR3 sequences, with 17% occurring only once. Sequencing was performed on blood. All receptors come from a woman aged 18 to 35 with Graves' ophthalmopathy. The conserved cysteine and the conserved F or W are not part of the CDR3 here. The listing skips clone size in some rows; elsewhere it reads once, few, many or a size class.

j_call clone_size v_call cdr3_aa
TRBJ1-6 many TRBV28 ASSLRGSGSPLH
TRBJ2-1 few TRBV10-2 ASSESLAANEQF
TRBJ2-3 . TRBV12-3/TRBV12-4 ASSLDGVGTDTQY
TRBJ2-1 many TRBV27 ASSLLEASQGYNEQF
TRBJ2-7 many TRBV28 ASSFHLRAYEQY
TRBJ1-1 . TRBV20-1 SAQIPGTGGGKAF
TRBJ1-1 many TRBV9 ASSQGVRTEAF
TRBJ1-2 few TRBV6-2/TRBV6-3 ASRPGGDGYT
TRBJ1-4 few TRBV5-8 ASSPTGADEKLF
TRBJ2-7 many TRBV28 ASSLDWVDEQY
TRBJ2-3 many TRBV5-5 ASSLGGLDTDTQY
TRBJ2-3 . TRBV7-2 ASSPSGVAPSPRDTQY
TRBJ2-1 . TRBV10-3 AIGSRDPQF
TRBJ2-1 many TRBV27 ASSFILAGGYNEQF
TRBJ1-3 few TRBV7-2 ASSPSIGNTIY
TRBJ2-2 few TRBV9 ASSSSGPNTGELF
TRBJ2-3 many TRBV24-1 ATSLNSAGYRADTQY
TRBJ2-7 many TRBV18 ASSPGQTYEQY
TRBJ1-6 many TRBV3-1 ASSRGPGNSPLH
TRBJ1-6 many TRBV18 ASSPPESPLH
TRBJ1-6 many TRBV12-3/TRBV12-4 ASSFSNSPLH
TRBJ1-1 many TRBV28 ASRLGTGGGGTEAF
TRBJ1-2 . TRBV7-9 ASSQEGGGYT
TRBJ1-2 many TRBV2 ASSDREGYGYT
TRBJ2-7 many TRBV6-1 ASSEASWVYEQY
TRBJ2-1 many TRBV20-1 SARGASGRSDEQF
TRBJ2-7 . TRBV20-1 SATYGPSYEQY
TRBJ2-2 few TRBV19 ASTPIGRGNTGELF
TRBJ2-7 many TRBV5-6 ASINTGTSDEQY
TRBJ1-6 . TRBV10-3 ATAPRDTPNSPLH
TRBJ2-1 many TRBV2 ASRGGSGSSYNEQF
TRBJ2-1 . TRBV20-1 SAALEASSYNEQF
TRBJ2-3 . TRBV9 ASSSGAWSTDTQY
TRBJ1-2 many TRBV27 ASIGGTEAGYT
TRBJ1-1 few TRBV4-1 ASSQEPGPNTEAF
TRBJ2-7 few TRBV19 ASSASSGGAYEQY
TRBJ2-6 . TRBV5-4 ASSMGGAGLFSGANVLT
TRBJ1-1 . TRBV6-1 ASNIGGRTEAF
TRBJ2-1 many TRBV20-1 SARDLRVEQF
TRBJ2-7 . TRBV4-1 ASSQSAVTYEQY
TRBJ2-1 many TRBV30 ACGLTSYNEQF
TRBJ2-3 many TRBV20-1 SAPPGLDTQY